A selection of T cell receptor beta chains follows, all from one sample in a study of identical twins. TCRdb re-called the 5' RACE reads through MiXCR, storing one row per CDR3 protein. The sample contains just under 550,000 distinct CDR3 sequences, 15% of which appear only once. These records were also assigned to another study, of yellow fever vaccine responses in identical twins.

Sample: CD4+ T cells sorted from blood. All receptors come from a woman younger than 30 in good health. The CDR3 runs from the conserved cysteine through the conserved F or W. The D gene is left open where the match is weak. Rows give clone size only sometimes, using once, few, many, or a class for an expanded clone.

length,V,D,size,J,CDR3,DNA
15,TRBV7-9,-,-,TRBJ2-6,CASSLRSSGANVLTF,TGTGCCAGCAGCTTACGCAGCTCTGGGGCCAACGTCCTGACTTTC
14,TRBV3-1,-,-,TRBJ1-4,CASTPSATNEKLFF,TGTGCCAGCACCCCCAGCGCAACTAATGAAAAACTGTTTTTT
16,TRBV6-5,TRBD2,few,TRBJ2-7,CASSDSLAGGPYEQYF,TGTGCCAGCAGTGACTCGTTAGCGGGAGGACCCTACGAGCAGTACTTC
14,TRBV2,TRBD1,-,TRBJ2-5,CASKADRLRETQYF,TGTGCCAGCAAGGCGGACAGGCTAAGGGAGACCCAGTACTTC
16,TRBV12-3/TRBV12-4,-,-,TRBJ2-6,CASSPSVFAGANVLTF,TGTGCCAGCAGCCCATCCGTCTTTGCTGGGGCCAACGTCCTGACTTTC
14,TRBV10-3,-,-,TRBJ1-1,CAISEVRDGTEAFF,TGTGCCATCAGTGAGGTCAGGGATGGCACTGAAGCTTTCTTT
13,TRBV29-1,-,many,TRBJ2-3,CSVGDSRTDTQYF,TGCAGCGTTGGAGACAGCCGCACAGATACGCAGTATTTT
13,TRBV12-3/TRBV12-4,TRBD2,-,TRBJ2-5,CASRVLAGETQYF,TGTGCCAGCAGGGTCCTAGCGGGAGAGACCCAGTACTTC
13,TRBV5-5,-,few,TRBJ1-2,CASSLVGDYGYTF,TGTGCCAGCAGCCTGGTGGGCGACTATGGCTACACCTTC
13,TRBV11-1,-,-,TRBJ1-3,CATSLQEGNTIYF,TGTGCCACCAGCTTACAGGAAGGAAACACCATATATTTT
19,TRBV6-1,-,few,TRBJ2-4,CASSLGTPGPLLAKNIQYF,TGTGCCAGCAGCCTCGGGACCCCGGGCCCGCTTTTAGCCAAAAACATTCAGTACTTC
16,TRBV5-1,TRBD1,-,TRBJ2-1,CASSLAGTGVVGEQFF,TGCGCCAGCAGCTTGGCCGGGACAGGGGTCGTCGGTGAGCAGTTCTTC
16,TRBV5-1,TRBD2,-,TRBJ2-7,CASSLPGRTSDYEQYF,TGCGCCAGCAGCTTACCTGGAAGGACTAGCGACTACGAGCAGTACTTC
16,TRBV12-3/TRBV12-4,TRBD2,-,TRBJ2-5,CASSRGTSGRGETQYF,TGTGCCAGCAGTCGCGGGACTAGCGGGAGAGGGGAGACCCAGTACTTC
16,TRBV19,TRBD2,few,TRBJ2-1,CASRLVSGSSYNEQFF,TGTGCCAGTAGGCTTGTAAGCGGGAGCAGCTACAATGAGCAGTTCTTC
18,TRBV6-5,TRBD1,-,TRBJ2-6,CASSYLRQGYSGANVLTF,TGTGCCAGCAGTTACCTTCGACAGGGATACTCTGGGGCCAACGTCCTGACTTTC
15,TRBV10-2,TRBD2,-,TRBJ2-3,CASRRTSGAQDTQYF,TGCGCCAGCAGGAGGACTAGCGGGGCCCAAGATACGCAGTATTTT
16,TRBV20-1,-,-,TRBJ1-5,CSARNSKPGDNQPQHF,TGCAGTGCTAGAAACTCGAAACCGGGAGATAATCAGCCCCAGCATTTT
15,TRBV5-1,TRBD2,-,TRBJ2-1,CASSLSSGRANEQFF,TGCGCCAGCAGCTTGTCCAGCGGGAGGGCCAATGAGCAGTTCTTC
15,TRBV12-3/TRBV12-4,TRBD1,-,TRBJ1-6,CASSHRDRTNSPLHF,TGTGCCAGCAGTCACCGGGACAGGACCAATTCACCCCTCCACTTT
16,TRBV20-1,-,many,TRBJ1-5,CSARDPARVGSQPQHF,TGCAGTGCTAGAGATCCCGCCAGGGTGGGAAGTCAGCCCCAGCATTTT
13,TRBV7-2,TRBD2,many,TRBJ2-1,CASSFGLAGEQFF,TGTGCCAGCAGCTTCGGACTAGCGGGTGAGCAGTTCTTC
14,TRBV4-1,TRBD1,-,TRBJ2-3,CASSRTGFVDTQYF,TGCGCCAGCAGCCGGACAGGGTTTGTGGATACGCAGTATTTT
17,TRBV6-5,-,few,TRBJ1-4,CASSYSRAPWANEKLFF,TGTGCCAGCAGTTACTCGAGGGCCCCTTGGGCCAATGAAAAACTGTTTTTT
14,TRBV6-1,TRBD1,few,TRBJ1-2,CASRKQGRLRGYIF,TGTGCCAGCAGGAAACAGGGGCGCCTTCGGGGCTACATCTTC
14,TRBV6-1,-,many,TRBJ2-5,CASQVSGSWETQYF,TGTGCCAGCCAAGTGTCGGGCAGCTGGGAGACCCAGTACTTC
15,TRBV27,TRBD1,-,TRBJ2-4,CASSPRQGAKNIQYF,TGTGCCAGCAGTCCGCGACAGGGAGCCAAAAACATTCAGTACTTC
15,TRBV20-1,TRBD1,-,TRBJ2-3,CSARGGGTVTDTQYF,TGCAGTGCTAGAGGGGGTGGGACAGTCACAGATACGCAGTATTTT
17,TRBV7-2,TRBD2,many,TRBJ2-3,CASSLGTSGSYTDTQYF,TGTGCCAGCAGCTTAGGGACTAGCGGGAGTTACACAGATACGCAGTATTTT
13,TRBV7-8,-,few,TRBJ2-5,CASKQGRQETQYF,TGTGCCAGCAAACAGGGACGGCAAGAGACCCAGTACTTC
13,TRBV5-1,-,-,TRBJ1-1,CAGRTAMNTEAFF,TGCGCCGGCAGAACAGCTATGAACACTGAAGCTTTCTTT
18,TRBV10-2,TRBD2,-,TRBJ2-6,CASSRPSGIDSGANVLTF,TGCGCCAGCAGTCGTCCTAGCGGGATCGACTCTGGGGCCAACGTCCTGACTTTC
14,TRBV10-3,-,many,TRBJ2-1,CAISDSGRRNEQFF,TGTGCCATCAGTGACTCGGGGAGAAGGAATGAGCAGTTCTTC
16,TRBV7-2,-,-,TRBJ2-7,CASSRRSPGSSYEQYF,TGTGCCAGCAGCCGACGATCACCGGGAAGCTCCTACGAGCAGTACTTC
17,TRBV7-3,-,-,TRBJ2-2,CASSLVGGASSTGELFF,TGTGCCAGCAGCTTAGTGGGTGGGGCGTCCAGCACCGGGGAGCTGTTTTTT
14,TRBV12-3/TRBV12-4,-,few,TRBJ1-1,CASSIGGTATEAFF,TGTGCCAGCAGTATCGGGGGTACCGCCACTGAAGCTTTCTTT
17,TRBV12-3/TRBV12-4,-,few,TRBJ2-1,CASSSRRDLGQYNEQFF,TGTGCCAGCAGTTCCCGGCGGGACTTAGGGCAATACAATGAGCAGTTCTTC
14,TRBV20-1,-,-,TRBJ2-3,CSASGRGFTDTQYF,TGCAGTGCGAGTGGGAGAGGATTCACAGATACGCAGTATTTT
16,TRBV27,TRBD1,-,TRBJ2-1,CASSPSRDRAYNEQFF,TGTGCCAGCAGTCCGAGCCGGGACAGGGCTTACAATGAGCAGTTCTTC
14,TRBV7-2,-,few,TRBJ2-4,CASSLVVPSNIQYF,TGTGCCAGCAGCTTAGTTGTCCCCTCTAACATTCAGTACTTC
15,TRBV19,-,-,TRBJ2-2,CASRMGGQTTGELFF,TGTGCCAGTAGGATGGGGGGGCAGACCACCGGGGAGCTGTTTTTT
16,TRBV13,-,many,TRBJ2-1,CASSLVATSGDSEQFF,TGTGCCAGCAGCTTAGTAGCGACTAGTGGGGATAGTGAGCAGTTCTTC
15,TRBV29-1,TRBD1,-,TRBJ2-3,CSVHPGGWSTDTQYF,TGCAGCGTCCACCCAGGGGGCTGGAGTACAGATACGCAGTATTTT
15,TRBV19,TRBD2,-,TRBJ2-7,CASSIRTSDSYEQYF,TGTGCCAGTAGTATAAGAACTAGCGACTCCTACGAGCAGTACTTC
13,TRBV12-3/TRBV12-4,-,-,TRBJ2-2,CASSFAGTGELFF,TGTGCCAGCAGTTTCGCGGGCACCGGGGAGCTGTTTTTT
12,TRBV10-3,TRBD1,once,TRBJ1-2,CATGTGNYGYTF,TGTGCCACCGGGACAGGGAACTATGGCTACACCTTC
17,TRBV11-2,TRBD2,-,TRBJ2-6,CASSQSGTSFGANVLTF,TGTGCCAGCAGCCAATCCGGGACTAGCTTTGGGGCCAACGTCCTGACTTTC
15,TRBV2,TRBD2,few,TRBJ2-2,CASSDGLGNTGELFF,TGTGCCAGCAGTGATGGACTAGGAAACACCGGGGAGCTGTTTTTT
11,TRBV12-3/TRBV12-4,-,many,TRBJ2-1,CASSLPNEQFF,TGTGCCAGCAGTTTGCCAAATGAGCAGTTCTTC
14,TRBV28,-,few,TRBJ1-1,CASSLPTGYTEAFF,TGTGCCAGCAGTTTACCCACAGGGTACACTGAAGCTTTCTTT
19,TRBV5-1,TRBD2,-,TRBJ2-1,CASSLFTSGGSSSYNEQFF,TGCGCCAGCAGCTTGTTCACTAGCGGGGGGTCGAGCTCCTACAATGAGCAGTTCTTC
16,TRBV3-1,-,few,TRBJ2-2,CASSQEGVPGTGELFF,TGTGCCAGCAGCCAAGAAGGGGTTCCCGGAACCGGGGAGCTGTTTTTT
13,TRBV20-1,-,-,TRBJ1-1,CSATDSWDTEAFF,TGCAGTGCTACGGACAGTTGGGACACTGAAGCTTTCTTT
15,TRBV5-1,TRBD2,-,TRBJ2-1,CASSLASGRHNEQFF,TGCGCCAGCAGCTTGGCTAGCGGGAGGCACAATGAGCAGTTCTTC
15,TRBV12-3/TRBV12-4,-,-,TRBJ1-5,CASSNGGAPNQPQHF,TGTGCCAGCTCGAACGGGGGGGCCCCCAATCAGCCCCAGCATTTT
15,TRBV12-3/TRBV12-4,-,-,TRBJ2-1,CASSFPVGAYNEQFF,TGTGCCAGCAGTTTCCCCGTCGGGGCCTACAATGAGCAGTTCTTC
17,TRBV12-3/TRBV12-4,-,-,TRBJ2-3,CASSLRASGTGADTQYF,TGTGCCAGCAGTTTACGGGCGTCCGGGACTGGCGCAGATACGCAGTATTTT
13,TRBV5-1,-,-,TRBJ2-7,CASSVSLDYEQYF,TGCGCCAGCAGCGTAAGTCTAGACTACGAGCAGTACTTC
16,TRBV24-1,-,-,TRBJ2-1,CATSDLNWDTNNEQFF,TGTGCCACCAGTGATTTGAATTGGGACACGAACAATGAGCAGTTCTTC